This T cell receptor (beta chain) was obtained from a study of monozygotic twins with inflammatory bowel disease. Blood samples measuring roughly 2.3 ml were taken per donor. It was from whole blood, with no T cell sorting, that total RNA was isolated. TCRdb re-called the 5' RACE reads and gives one entry per CDR3 protein, without DNA. The sample yields approximately 400,000 distinct CDR3 sequences, of which the top ten take up 2% to 2.5%. Germline-derived CDR1 and CDR2 are KGHSH and LQKENI. The CDR3 totals 15 residues. The receptor was isolated from a human donor with ulcerative colitis or Crohn's disease, or a healthy co-twin of an affected twin (not recorded which). Sample: blood. This chain joins TRBV18 and TRBJ2-3; without DNA, the TCRdb call of TRBD2 cannot be checked. CDR3 residues: CASSPNTALGDTQYF. The full variable domain, its missing parts supplied by reference TRBV18 and TRBJ2-3, is NAGVMQNPRHLVRRRGQEARLRCSPMKGHSHVYWYRQLPEEGLKFMVYLQKENIIDESGMPKERFSAEFPKEGPSILRIQQVVRGDSAAYFCASSPNTALGDTQYFGPGTRLTVL.